The present T cell receptor beta chain was sequenced within a study of T cells in Graves' hyperthyroidism and ophthalmopathy (dated by TCRdb to between 2018 and 2020). Background for the entire study: Peripheral blood was sampled at the time of initial diagnosis, prior to any treatment. According to the paper, TCR Vbeta CDR3 sequencing was carried out on more than 120 peripheral blood samples, which came from approximately 43 ophthalmopathy, under 80 hyperthyroidism and approximately 17 progressor patients. Whether ophthalmopathy could be predicted prospectively was tested in an independent validation cohort made up of 18 to 20 hyperthyroidism patients plus 17 patients who later progressed to ophthalmopathy. The study also compared thyroid tissue and blood T-cell repertoires from 6 or 7 Graves' hyperthyroidism patients. To identify TCR V-J signatures that set the groups apart, the researchers used a discovery cohort of 95 to 100 patients, made up of 40 to 45 with Graves' ophthalmopathy and about 60 with stable Graves' hyperthyroidism. After blood sampling, hyperthyroidism patients were treated with methimazole at a starting dose of 30 mg daily, and ophthalmopathy patients were treated with high-dose intravenous methylprednisolone. The 95 to 100 discovery patients were randomly split 7:3 into training and test sets.

Overall study outcomes, separate from this receptor: Ophthalmopathy was separated from stable hyperthyroidism by a 13 V-J signature model, with 87.88% sensitivity and 81% to 83% specificity obtained in cross-validation and 80%/75% obtained in testing. In validation, progression to ophthalmopathy was predicted by the model with around 71% sensitivity and 72.22% specificity, a median of approximately 6.5 months before onset. Most expanded thyroid clonotypes (frequency above 0.001) were also found in blood, which suggests that blood repertoires may mirror thyroid immune responses. Sample size was not statistically predetermined, and blinding of investigators to group allocation was not performed.

The germline V gene encodes CDR1 SEHNR and CDR2 FQNEAQ (reference sequence). From the cysteine through the phenylalanine, the CDR3 covers 17 amino acids. Of the read, only the CDR3 DNA is kept; its 51 bases are in frame from base 1. At the junction V is shortened by 5 bases and J by 2 bases; bases outside the gene matches: 11. In the case of this clonotype: The clone's antigen remains unknown. No base quality information exists; no much larger clone differs at one position.

The TCR beta CDR3 regions were amplified from RNA transcripts. For the first round of RT-PCR on the TCR CDR3, the HTBI primer set was used together with the Qiagen OneStep RT-PCR kit. Libraries were constructed in a second round of multiplex PCR, after which size selection and purification were performed. Sequencing of the libraries was done on an Illumina HiSeq2000 using paired-end 100 bp reads. The published analysis was carried out like this. SOAPnuke was used to process the raw data, throwing out any read that contained adapters or uncalled bases, had a mean Phred below 15, or lacked an exact constant-primer or identifier match. COPE v1.2.5 was used to merge the high-quality paired reads, and each unique nucleotide sequence was defined as a clonotype. Clonotypes were aligned to IMGT TRBV, TRBD and TRBJ reference segments using MiTCR v1.1. Only V-J combinations with frequency above 0.0001, covering approximately 99% of repertoires, were analysed. A TCS score was defined as the ratio of F50 (clonal expansion) to E x V (chaos), with BLOSUM62-based TCRdist applied between CDR3 peptides within each V-J. Welch's t-statistics and random forest reduced 500 to 550 V-J features to some 14, which were used in a naive Bayes classifier (R e1071). Thyroid-blood repertoire similarity was quantified with the Morisita-Horn index. The public reads were run again by TCRdb, first through fastp at Q25 and then through MiXCR, and only productive beta chains were kept. A single entry per CDR3 protein holds the most common genes and DNA from its merged rows. The authors' filters were not applied to this entry. In this sample the table shows over 700,000 distinct CDR3 sequences, over 35% of which occur a single time. The ten most abundant clones make up more than 7% of the sample.

Stable Graves' hyperthyroidism was defined as no progression to ophthalmopathy during 18 months of follow-up. The hyperthyroidism patients were between 18 and 65 years old and newly diagnosed, with a disease duration of less than 2 months. Exclusion was applied to patients with uncontrolled infections, other autoimmune diseases, pregnancy or lactation. Diagnoses were based on clinical symptoms, serum thyroxine and TRAb, thyroid ultrasound and orbital computed tomography. Ficoll-Paque density gradient centrifugation was used to isolate PBMCs from around 9.1 ml of fresh peripheral blood. Trizol reagent was used to extract total RNA, and RNA quality was then checked on an Agilent 2100 Bioanalyzer.

Rearrangement joined TRBV7-9 to TRBJ2-5, with 10 bases matching TRBD1. Sample: blood. This TCR came from a man aged 18 to 30 with Graves' hyperthyroidism. The CDR3 region: CASSPRDRGPVQETQYF. The bases are TGTGCCAGCAGCCCTCGGGACAGGGGACCGGTGCAAGAGACCCAGTACTTC.